A single sample gave rise to the 32 T cell receptor beta chains below, sequenced in a study of regulatory T cells in long-lasting Graves disease. The sample's time point: persistent/refractory GD, antithyroid drugs over 5 years with positive TRAb. The authors made the TCR library using RNA they extracted from PBMCs. Assembly of TCR beta libraries relied on iRepertoire HTBI primers together with Arm-PCR of CDR3 regions. TCRdb recomputed calls from the multiplex PCR reads with MiXCR, one row per CDR3 protein. The sample yields hundreds of thousands of distinct CDR3 sequences, around 20% seen once. Sample: peripheral blood mononuclear cells (PBMCs), taken when the disease was refractory, from a patient treated with antithyroid drugs. All receptors derive from a female donor with Graves disease.

This clonotype came up a few times. The chain employs TRBV20-1 and TRBJ1-1; D call uncertain. CDR3 length: 12 amino acids. Germline CDR1 DFQATT, CDR2 SNEGSKA (reference sequence). Trimming took off 5 bases at V and 1 base at J, with 8 bases between the two ends. CDR3 protein: CSAGVGNTEAFF. The CDR3 nucleotides are TGCAGTGCTGGGGTGGGGAACACTGAAGCTTTCTTT.

This clonotype has ten or more counts. This chain connects TRBV12-3 or TRBV12-4 to TRBJ1-1; D possibly corresponds to TRBD1 (6 bases). V dropped 5 bases and J dropped 5 bases, with 15 bases sitting between them. This CDR3 has 14 residues. CDR3 bases: TGTGCCAGCAGTATCACCAGGGGAGGGACTGAAGCTTTCTTT. Amino acids: CASSITRGGTEAFF.

This clonotype was detected ten times or more. The V and J genes are TRBV7-2 and TRBJ1-4; D not resolved. CDR1 and CDR2 (germline): SGHTA, FQGNSA. V lost 1 base to trimming and J lost 0 bases, with 9 bases between them. This CDR3 spans 16 amino acids. The CDR3 sequence is CASSLGGPTTNEKLFF. CDR3 nucleotides: TGTGCCAGCAGCTTAGGAGGCCCCACAACTAATGAAAAACTGTTTTTT.

This clonotype turned up a few times. This sequence joins TRBV11-2 and TRBJ2-5; unclear D gene. The CDR3 spans 12 residues. V was pared by 4 bases and J by 9 bases, with 12 bases between. Germline V gene lookup returns CDR1 SGHAT and CDR2 FQNNGV. The CDR3 DNA sequence: TGTGCCAGCAGCTACGAACGGGCGGCCCAGTACTTC. This sequence encodes CASSYERAAQYF. The full variable domain, completed using reference TRBV11-2 and TRBJ2-5, is EAGVAQSPRYKIIEKRQSVAFWCNPISGHATLYWYQQILGQGPKLLIQFQNNGVVDDSQLPKDRFSAERLKGVDSTLKIQPAKLEDSAVYLCASSYERAAQYFGPGTRLLVL.

There are many counts of this clonotype. J is TRBJ2-7 and V is TRBV2; 9 bases fit TRBD2. Germline-derived CDR1 and CDR2 are SNHLY and FYNNEI. Trimming took 6 bases from V and 4 from J; bases not matched to a gene: 4. This CDR3 has 13 residues. The CDR3 region has the DNA TGTGCCAGCAGATCTAGCGGGGCATACGAGCAGTACTTC. Amino acid sequence: CASRSSGAYEQYF.

This clonotype was seen a few times. The chain links TRBV7-8 to TRBJ1-1; 9 bases line up with TRBD1. Germline CDR1 is SGHVS and CDR2 is FQNEAQ. V dropped 5 bases and J dropped 1; count of bases not matched to a gene: 23. The CDR3 runs to 21 residues. CDR3 protein: CASSRLGTLSSWGQGNTEAFF. CDR3 nucleotide sequence: TGTGCCAGCAGCCGTCTCGGGACTCTCTCTTCCTGGGGACAGGGGAACACTGAAGCTTTCTTT.

This chain uses TRBV6-4 with TRBJ2-2; D is undetermined. The V and J ends lost 5 bases and 4 bases respectively, with 11 bases between them. Germline lookup yields CDR1 MRHNA and CDR2 SNTAGT. This CDR3 has 14 amino acids. In DNA, the CDR3 is TGTGCCAGCAGTTATACGGCGATCACCGGGGAGCTGTTTTTT. Translation: CASSYTAITGELFF.

This clonotype came up many times. The chain recombines TRBV5-4 with TRBJ1-6, with 7 nucleotides matching TRBD1. The V gene's germline CDR1 is SGHNT and CDR2 YYREEE (reference sequence). The trim removed 2 bases at V and 4 bases at J, leaving 0 bases unmatched. This CDR3 spans 14 amino acids. The CDR3 here is CASSLQGYNSPLHF. CDR3 in DNA: TGTGCCAGCAGCTTACAGGGGTATAATTCACCCCTCCACTTT.

The chain uses TRBV28 and TRBJ1-2; 9 bases fit TRBD1. Germline CDR1 MDHEN, CDR2 SYDVKM. This CDR3 has 16 residues. Trimming at V came to 3 bases and at J to 0 bases, leaving 5 bases not matched to a gene. The CDR3 is CASSFAGTGSNYGYTF. For the CDR3, the DNA is TGTGCCAGCAGTTTTGCCGGGACAGGGTCTAACTATGGCTACACCTTC.

This clonotype occurred many times. The rearrangement joins TRBV3-1 to TRBJ2-5; perhaps TRBD1 as D (6 bases). With 4 bases removed from V and 5 bases from J, the gap between germline ends came to 20 bases. CDR1 is LGHDT and CDR2 is YNNKEL in the germline V gene (reference sequence). This CDR3 comprises 16 residues. The CDR3 coding sequence is TGTGCCAGCAGCCTCCGACGTGCAGGGGCTCGCGAGACCCAGTACTTC. Protein: CASSLRRAGARETQYF.

This clonotype was observed a few times. This chain links TRBV6-2 or TRBV6-3 with TRBJ2-1, with TRBD2 matching over 11 bases. The V gene's germline CDR1 is MNHEY and CDR2 SVGEGT. This CDR3 has 18 residues. V gave up 2 bases and J gave up 2 bases; unmatched junction bases: 8. CDR3 coding DNA: TGTGCCAGCAGTTACCTCCTTAGCGGGAGGGCCCCCTACAATGAGCAGTTCTTC. This gives the protein CASSYLLSGRAPYNEQFF.

The V call is TRBV11-2, the J call TRBJ1-1; D unresolved. CDR1 and CDR2 from the germline V gene are SGHAT and FQNNGV. V was clipped by 10 bases and J by 3 bases, with 9 bases between them. The CDR3 consists of 11 residues. CDR3 in DNA: TGTGCCACCATGGTGGACACTGAAGCTTTCTTT. It encodes CATMVDTEAFF.

This clonotype was observed many times. The CDR3 nucleotides are TGTGCCAGCTCTCGGTGGCTAGCTGCATCCTACGAGCAGTACTTC. This translates into CASSRWLAASYEQYF. The V and J genes are TRBV27 and TRBJ2-7, with D possibly matching TRBD2 (5 bases). The CDR3 is 15 amino acids. The germline V gene has CDR1 MNHEY and CDR2 SMNVEV (reference sequence). The V end lost 8 bases, the J end lost 1 base, and 18 bases lay between the germline ends.

As for this clonotype: This may stem from a read error, because a much larger clone lies one nucleotide away. CDR3 residues: CSAKWNNEQYF. DNA for the CDR3: TGCAGTGCTAAATGGAACAACGAGCAGTACTTC. The genes are TRBV20-1 and TRBJ2-7; unclear D gene. CDR3 length equals 11 residues. Germline V gene data show CDR1 as DFQATT and CDR2 as SNEGSKA (reference sequence). V was trimmed by 4 bases and J by 5 bases, leaving 9 bases between them.

This clonotype was observed at least ten times. V is TRBV27 and J is TRBJ1-4; a possible D gene is TRBD1 (5 bases). CDR1 is MNHEY and CDR2 is SMNVEV in the germline V gene (reference sequence). Trimming left V 6 bases short and J 8 bases short, with 19 bases between. The CDR3 is 15 residues long. In DNA form, the CDR3 reads TGTGCCAGCAGCTTCGGGGCCGAATTGGGCGAAAAACTGTTTTTT. Its protein product is CASSFGAELGEKLFF.

V usage is TRBV6-2 or TRBV6-3 and J usage is TRBJ2-3; no definite D call. CDR1 is MNHEY, CDR2 SVGEGT, per germline. The CDR3 is made up of 14 amino acids. The V end was cut by 8 bases, the J end by 0 bases, with 12 bases between. DNA for the CDR3: TGTGCCAGCCGGATGGCGGCTAGCACAGATACGCAGTATTTT. It is translated as CASRMAASTDTQYF.

The sample holds many counts of this clonotype. This chain joins TRBV20-1 and TRBJ2-5, with D maybe TRBD1 (7 bases). Germline V gene sequence: CDR1 DFQATT, CDR2 SNEGSKA (reference sequence). This CDR3 is built from 15 residues. With 6 bases removed from V and 2 bases from J, the gap between germline ends came to 19 bases. CDR3 protein: CSAIEGGRGQETQYF. CDR3 nucleotide sequence: TGCAGTGCGATAGAGGGGGGCAGGGGGCAAGAGACCCAGTACTTC.

J is TRBJ2-7 and V is TRBV7-9; a weak D match, TRBD1 (7 bases). Trimming took 5 bases from V and 3 from J, leaving 14 bases between them. Germline CDR1 and CDR2: SEHNR and FQNEAQ (reference sequence). The CDR3 length is 14 residues. In DNA form, the CDR3 reads TGTGCCAGCAGCCCTCCCAGGGGGGACTACGAGCAGTACTTC. Amino acids: CASSPPRGDYEQYF.

The table lists this clonotype with many counts. V gene TRBV20-1 combines with J gene TRBJ2-2, with D hard to call. The CDR3 sequence is 15 residues long. The V gene's germline CDR1 is DFQATT and CDR2 SNEGSKA (reference sequence). Trimming pared 1 base from V and 0 bases from J, leaving 9 bases between. The CDR3 region has the DNA TGCAGTGCTAGAGTGGCAGGCCCGAACACCGGGGAGCTGTTTTTT. Encoded protein: CSARVAGPNTGELFF.

This clonotype was seen more than once but under ten times. V and J are TRBV9 and TRBJ2-2; D is perhaps TRBD2 (5 bases). The germline CDR1 and CDR2 sequences are SGDLS and YYNGEE. The CDR3 is 16 residues long. V lost 0 bases and J lost 3, with 12 bases in between. This chain's CDR3 is CASSVASFSYTGELFF. Written as DNA, the CDR3 is TGTGCCAGCAGCGTAGCTAGCTTCAGCTACACCGGGGAGCTGTTTTTT. The full variable domain, rest sourced from reference TRBV9 and TRBJ2-2, is DSGVTQTPKHLITATGQRVTLRCSPRSGDLSVYWYQQSLDQGLQFLIQYYNGEERAKGNILERFSAQQFPDLHSELNLSSLELGDSALYFCASSVASFSYTGELFFGEGSRLTVL.

At least ten counts were recorded for this clonotype. The chain employs TRBV2 and TRBJ1-1; TRBD1 might be the D (5 bases). Trimming shortened V by 6 bases and J by 1 base, and 9 bases separated the two germline ends. This CDR3 is built from 13 residues. Germline CDR1 and CDR2: SNHLY and FYNNEI. The CDR3 region has the DNA TGTGCCAGCAGGGACACAGAGAACACTGAAGCTTTCTTT. Protein product: CASRDTENTEAFF.

This clonotype occurred many times. The chain has TRBV20-1 and TRBJ2-7; 7 nucleotides match TRBD2. The CDR3 spans 13 residues. CDR1 is DFQATT and CDR2 is SNEGSKA in the germline V gene (reference sequence). With 5 bases clipped from V and 0 bases from J, the junction kept 4 bases outside the gene matches. DNA for the CDR3: TGCAGTGCTTGGCGGGAGTCCTCCTACGAGCAGTACTTC. This translates into CSAWRESSYEQYF.

The sample holds many counts of this clonotype. This chain joins TRBV10-3 and TRBJ1-2, with a possible D match to TRBD1 (5 bases). Germline loops: CDR1 ENHRY, CDR2 SYGVKD. The CDR3 contains 15 residues. The V and J ends lost 0 bases and 2 bases respectively, with 10 bases between them. The CDR3, as DNA: TGTGCCATCAGTGAGTCGGGGGGAAGAAACTATGGCTACACCTTC. Protein product: CAISESGGRNYGYTF.

This clonotype has a handful of counts. The chain joins TRBV30 to TRBJ1-2, with D possibly being TRBD1 (5 bases). Trimming removed 4 bases at V and 4 bases at J, with 16 bases between. Per germline, CDR1 GTSNPN and CDR2 SVGIG (reference sequence). The CDR3 extends over 14 amino acids. CDR3 loop: CAWTRDRGSYGYTF. CDR3 sequence (DNA): TGTGCCTGGACCCGGGACCGGGGCTCCTATGGCTACACCTTC.

The J gene is TRBJ2-1, the V gene TRBV11-2; no clear D. Germline V gene data show CDR1 as SGHAT and CDR2 as FQNNGV. The CDR3 consists of 17 residues. V lost 5 bases, J lost 2 bases, and 19 bases lay in between. The chain's CDR3 is CASSEDSYLSPYNEQFF. CDR3 nucleotide sequence: TGTGCCAGCAGCGAAGACTCGTACCTTAGCCCCTACAATGAGCAGTTCTTC.

The chain joins TRBV20-1 to TRBJ2-1, with D perhaps matching TRBD2 (6 bases). Germline V gene lookup returns CDR1 DFQATT and CDR2 SNEGSKA (reference sequence). V was pared by 0 bases and J by 8 bases, with 17 bases between. The CDR3 length is 15 residues. CDR3 protein: CSARDPAGGSYEQFF. DNA for the CDR3: TGCAGTGCTAGAGATCCAGCGGGCGGTTCATATGAGCAGTTCTTC.

This clonotype was detected many times. The chain uses TRBV6-1 and TRBJ1-1, with a weak D call TRBD1 (5 bases). CDR3 length: 13 residues. In germline, CDR1 is MNHNS, CDR2 SASEGT. Trimming cost V 8 bases and J 2 bases, with 12 bases left between them. The CDR3 reads CASGDPLNTEAFF. The CDR3 DNA is TGTGCCAGCGGGGACCCACTTAACACTGAAGCTTTCTTT.

This clonotype was recorded many times. This chain joins TRBV11-2 and TRBJ2-5; D may be TRBD1 (6 bases). The CDR3 loop spans 14 amino acids. With 2 bases removed from V and 3 bases from J, the gap between germline ends came to 10 bases. CDR1 and CDR2 (germline): SGHAT, FQNNGV. CDR3 sequence: CASSLLGAKETQYF. The CDR3, as DNA: TGTGCCAGCAGCTTACTGGGGGCGAAAGAGACCCAGTACTTC.

This clonotype was counted only a few times. The chain recombines TRBV11-2 with TRBJ1-5, with D possibly being TRBD1 (5 bases). V lost 5 bases and J lost 1, with 12 bases in between. The germline gives CDR1 SGHAT, CDR2 FQNNGV. This CDR3 comprises 15 residues. In DNA form, the CDR3 reads TGTGCCAGCAGCCAAGCCCGGGACAGCAATCAGCCCCAGCATTTT. Protein sequence: CASSQARDSNQPQHF.

This clonotype was seen a handful of times. The chain is built from TRBV6-1 and TRBJ2-1; unclear D gene. Germline lookup yields CDR1 MNHNS and CDR2 SASEGT. This CDR3 has 12 residues. V lost 5 bases and J lost 8, with 10 bases in between. This chain's CDR3 is CASSPIVDEQFF. CDR3 sequence (DNA): TGTGCCAGCAGTCCTATAGTAGATGAGCAGTTCTTC.

V is TRBV12-3 or TRBV12-4 and J is TRBJ2-3; 7 nucleotides agree with TRBD1. CDR3 size: 15 residues. The V gene end was trimmed by 6 bases and the J gene end by 4 bases; junction bases not matched to a gene: 10. The CDR3 nucleotides read TGTGCCAGCAGCGTAGAGGGGGCGGTACCAGATACGCAGTATTTT. Protein sequence: CASSVEGAVPDTQYF.

J is TRBJ1-2 and V is TRBV27; D unclear. CDR3 length: 10 residues. The ends were cut back, 8 bases at V and 4 bases at J, with 5 bases in the middle. Germline CDR1 and CDR2: MNHEY and SMNVEV (reference sequence). CDR3 region: CASLSYGYTF. In DNA form, the CDR3 reads TGTGCCAGCCTCTCCTATGGCTACACCTTC.